A selection of T cell receptor beta chains follows, all from one sample in a study of blood T cell repertoires in COVID-19. Using immunoSEQ multiplex PCR, the repertoire was profiled, and TCRdb retains in-frame clones only, with some absent. Of 150,000 to 200,000 clones in the sample, 75% to 90% were seen once. Sequencing input: peripheral blood. The source of these receptors is a human donor in a cohort sampled during active COVID-19. The CDR3 runs from the conserved cysteine through the conserved F or W. D genes are given only for firm matches. Some rows mark clone size as missing; the rest say once, few, many or name a class of expanded clone.

V gene: TRBV18
CDR3 length: 14
J gene: TRBJ2-7
D gene: NA
clone size: NA
CDR3 DNA: TGTGCCAGCTCACCAAACACAGGCTCCTACGAGCAGTACTTC
CDR3 protein: CASSPNTGSYEQYF

V gene: TRBV6-4
CDR3 length: 13
J gene: TRBJ1-1
D gene: NA
clone size: NA
CDR3 DNA: TGTGCCAGCAGGAGAGAGATGAACACTGAAGCTTTCTTT
CDR3 protein: CASRREMNTEAFF

V gene: TRBV7-9
CDR3 length: 13
J gene: TRBJ1-2
D gene: NA
clone size: many
CDR3 DNA: TGTGCCAGCAGCCCGACGGGGGTCGATGGCTACACCTTC
CDR3 protein: CASSPTGVDGYTF

V gene: TRBV6-2/TRBV6-3
CDR3 length: 13
J gene: TRBJ2-1
D gene: NA
clone size: NA
CDR3 DNA: TGTGCCAGCAGTCTCGGACTGGTTAATGAGCAGTTCTTC
CDR3 protein: CASSLGLVNEQFF

V gene: TRBV29-1
CDR3 length: 16
J gene: TRBJ2-5
D gene: TRBD2
clone size: once
CDR3 DNA: TGCAGCGTTGTTCCTAGCGGGGGGCCGTACCAAGAGACCCAGTACTTC
CDR3 protein: CSVVPSGGPYQETQYF

V gene: TRBV5-6
CDR3 length: 14
J gene: TRBJ1-2
D gene: NA
clone size: NA
CDR3 DNA: TGTGCCAGCAGCCCGTCCCAGGGTGACTATGGCTACACCTTC
CDR3 protein: CASSPSQGDYGYTF

V gene: TRBV28
CDR3 length: 12
J gene: TRBJ2-2
D gene: NA
clone size: NA
CDR3 DNA: TGTGCCAGCAGTTTCTATACCGGGGAGCTGTTTTTT
CDR3 protein: CASSFYTGELFF

V gene: TRBV6-5
CDR3 length: 13
J gene: TRBJ2-7
D gene: TRBD1
clone size: NA
CDR3 DNA: TGTGCCAGTCGGGACAGGTCAACCTACGAGCAGTACTTC
CDR3 protein: CASRDRSTYEQYF

V gene: TRBV12-3/TRBV12-4
CDR3 length: 12
J gene: TRBJ1-2
D gene: NA
clone size: NA
CDR3 DNA: TGTGCCAGCAGTTTATTCGACTATGGCTACACCTTC
CDR3 protein: CASSLFDYGYTF

V gene: TRBV5-1
CDR3 length: 15
J gene: TRBJ2-2
D gene: NA
clone size: NA
CDR3 DNA: TGCGCCAGCAGCCTAGAAACAGGGTCTCCCGGGGAGCTGTTTTTT
CDR3 protein: CASSLETGSPGELFF

V gene: TRBV7-2
CDR3 length: 17
J gene: TRBJ1-5
D gene: NA
clone size: few
CDR3 DNA: TGTGCCAGCAGCCAACGATCTACAGGTTATAGCAATCAGCCCCAGCATTTT
CDR3 protein: CASSQRSTGYSNQPQHF

V gene: TRBV12-3/TRBV12-4
CDR3 length: 12
J gene: TRBJ2-5
D gene: TRBD1
clone size: NA
CDR3 DNA: TGTGCCAGCAGCTGGGACAGAGAGACCCAGTACTTC
CDR3 protein: CASSWDRETQYF

V gene: TRBV2
CDR3 length: 14
J gene: TRBJ2-3
D gene: TRBD2
clone size: NA
CDR3 DNA: TGTGCCAGCGGGGAGGGCTACGAGTCGGATACGCAGTATTTT
CDR3 protein: CASGEGYESDTQYF

V gene: TRBV6-4
CDR3 length: 16
J gene: TRBJ2-1
D gene: TRBD2
clone size: NA
CDR3 DNA: TGTGCCAGCAGTGACTCTGGCGGGAGAAGGCGGAATGAGCAGTTCTTC
CDR3 protein: CASSDSGGRRRNEQFF

V gene: TRBV20-1
CDR3 length: 11
J gene: TRBJ1-2
D gene: NA
clone size: NA
CDR3 DNA: TGCAGTGCTAGACCGTCAGGGGGCTACACCTTC
CDR3 protein: CSARPSGGYTF

V gene: TRBV19
CDR3 length: 12
J gene: TRBJ1-5
D gene: NA
clone size: once
CDR3 DNA: TGTGCCAGTAGTATATGGCATCAGCCCCAGCATTTT
CDR3 protein: CASSIWHQPQHF

V gene: TRBV7-2
CDR3 length: 15
J gene: TRBJ2-1
D gene: NA
clone size: NA
CDR3 DNA: TGTGCCAGCAGCCCCCGGACACCGATTAACAATGAGCAGTTCTTC
CDR3 protein: CASSPRTPINNEQFF

V gene: TRBV19
CDR3 length: 14
J gene: TRBJ1-3
D gene: TRBD1
clone size: NA
CDR3 DNA: TGTGCCAGTACCTCAGGGGGGTCTGGAAACACCATATATTTT
CDR3 protein: CASTSGGSGNTIYF

V gene: TRBV4-3
CDR3 length: 14
J gene: TRBJ1-2
D gene: TRBD1
clone size: NA
CDR3 DNA: TGCGCCAGCAGCCAAGAAGGGGGCAACTATGGCTACACCTTC
CDR3 protein: CASSQEGGNYGYTF

V gene: TRBV7-9
CDR3 length: 16
J gene: TRBJ2-5
D gene: TRBD1
clone size: NA
CDR3 DNA: TGTGCCAGCAGCCGCGGGACAGGGGTCAGGGAAGAGACCCAGTACTTC
CDR3 protein: CASSRGTGVREETQYF

V gene: TRBV2
CDR3 length: 15
J gene: TRBJ2-2
D gene: NA
clone size: few
CDR3 DNA: TGTGCCAGCAGTGAGGTTCAGGGGAGCACCGGGGAGCTGTTTTTT
CDR3 protein: CASSEVQGSTGELFF

V gene: TRBV19
CDR3 length: 14
J gene: TRBJ2-5
D gene: NA
clone size: NA
CDR3 DNA: TGTGCCAGTAGTATAGGGACAAGACAAGAGACCCAGTACTTC
CDR3 protein: CASSIGTRQETQYF

V gene: TRBV11-2
CDR3 length: 14
J gene: TRBJ1-2
D gene: TRBD1
clone size: NA
CDR3 DNA: TGTGCCAGCAGCCCCGCGGGACAGGGGTATGGCTACACCTTC
CDR3 protein: CASSPAGQGYGYTF

V gene: TRBV6-2/TRBV6-3
CDR3 length: 17
J gene: TRBJ2-2
D gene: NA
clone size: NA
CDR3 DNA: TGTGCCAGCAGTTACTCGAAGAGACACCCGAACACCGGGGAGCTGTTTTTT
CDR3 protein: CASSYSKRHPNTGELFF

V gene: TRBV25-1
CDR3 length: 13
J gene: TRBJ1-1
D gene: TRBD1
clone size: NA
CDR3 DNA: TGTGCCACCAAAGGGACAGCTAACACTGAAGCTTTCTTT
CDR3 protein: CATKGTANTEAFF

V gene: TRBV20-1
CDR3 length: 14
J gene: TRBJ2-5
D gene: TRBD2
clone size: NA
CDR3 DNA: TGCAGTGCGAGTGGCCTAGCGGGGGTTGGGACCCAGTACTTC
CDR3 protein: CSASGLAGVGTQYF

V gene: TRBV28
CDR3 length: 12
J gene: TRBJ2-7
D gene: NA
clone size: NA
CDR3 DNA: TGTGCCACCGAGAAACGAAACTACGAGCAGTACTTC
CDR3 protein: CATEKRNYEQYF

V gene: TRBV7-2
CDR3 length: 15
J gene: TRBJ2-1
D gene: NA
clone size: NA
CDR3 DNA: TGTGCCAGCAGCTTAGTTCAGCGACGAGACAATGAGCAGTTCTTC
CDR3 protein: CASSLVQRRDNEQFF

V gene: TRBV11-2
CDR3 length: 16
J gene: TRBJ2-7
D gene: TRBD2
clone size: NA
CDR3 DNA: TGTGCCAGCAGCATCTCTCGACTAGCGGGGTTCGACGAGCAGTACTTC
CDR3 protein: CASSISRLAGFDEQYF

V gene: TRBV9
CDR3 length: 16
J gene: TRBJ2-1
D gene: TRBD2
clone size: few
CDR3 DNA: TGTGCCAGCAGCGCCCGACTAGCGGGACTAGTCAATGAGCAGTTCTTC
CDR3 protein: CASSARLAGLVNEQFF

V gene: TRBV12-3/TRBV12-4
CDR3 length: 13
J gene: TRBJ1-2
D gene: NA
clone size: NA
CDR3 DNA: TGTGCCAGCAGGTCCAGGGCTAACTATGGCTACACCTTC
CDR3 protein: CASRSRANYGYTF

V gene: TRBV9
CDR3 length: 14
J gene: TRBJ1-5
D gene: TRBD1
clone size: NA
CDR3 DNA: TGTGCCAGCAGCGCGGACAGGGGACTTCAGCCCCAGCATTTT
CDR3 protein: CASSADRGLQPQHF

V gene: TRBV5-1
CDR3 length: 17
J gene: TRBJ2-2
D gene: NA
clone size: NA
CDR3 DNA: TGCGCCAGCAGCGGAGGAGGCTGGCAGAGGAACACCGGGGAGCTGTTTTTT
CDR3 protein: CASSGGGWQRNTGELFF

V gene: TRBV30
CDR3 length: 13
J gene: TRBJ2-1
D gene: NA
clone size: NA
CDR3 DNA: TGTGCCTGGCAACTAGCCAACTACAATGAGCAGTTCTTC
CDR3 protein: CAWQLANYNEQFF

V gene: TRBV6-6
CDR3 length: 18
J gene: TRBJ1-1
D gene: TRBD1
clone size: NA
CDR3 DNA: TGTGCCAGCAGTCCCAACAGGGGGCGTCTCCCCTTGAACACTGAAGCTTTCTTT
CDR3 protein: CASSPNRGRLPLNTEAFF

V gene: TRBV6-4
CDR3 length: 14
J gene: TRBJ2-1
D gene: TRBD2
clone size: NA
CDR3 DNA: TGTGCCAGCAGTCGAAGGACTAGCGACTATGAGCAGTTCTTC
CDR3 protein: CASSRRTSDYEQFF

V gene: TRBV9
CDR3 length: 14
J gene: TRBJ1-1
D gene: NA
clone size: NA
CDR3 DNA: TGTGCCAGCAGCGTCCTCGCCGGGGAGACTGAAGCTTTCTTT
CDR3 protein: CASSVLAGETEAFF

V gene: TRBV4-3
CDR3 length: 13
J gene: TRBJ2-5
D gene: NA
clone size: NA
CDR3 DNA: TGCGCCAGCAGCCAAGGAGGGCAAGAGACCCAGTACTTC
CDR3 protein: CASSQGGQETQYF

V gene: TRBV19
CDR3 length: 15
J gene: TRBJ2-2
D gene: TRBD1
clone size: few
CDR3 DNA: TGTGCCAGTAGGCCGGGACAGGGTTTCACCGGGGAGCTGTTTTTT
CDR3 protein: CASRPGQGFTGELFF

V gene: TRBV7-2
CDR3 length: 18
J gene: TRBJ2-2
D gene: NA
clone size: few
CDR3 DNA: TGTGCCAGCAGCTTAGTTCCGGTGAGGGAATCGAACACCGGGGAGCTGTTTTTT
CDR3 protein: CASSLVPVRESNTGELFF

V gene: TRBV19
CDR3 length: 11
J gene: TRBJ2-7
D gene: NA
clone size: NA
CDR3 DNA: TGTGCCAGTCTATTCGATAGCGTGCAGTACTTC
CDR3 protein: CASLFDSVQYF

V gene: TRBV7-8
CDR3 length: 15
J gene: TRBJ2-3
D gene: NA
clone size: NA
CDR3 DNA: TGTGCCAGCAGCTTAGGGGCCCGCCAGGGAGATACGCAGTATTTT
CDR3 protein: CASSLGARQGDTQYF

V gene: TRBV19
CDR3 length: 16
J gene: TRBJ2-7
D gene: NA
clone size: once
CDR3 DNA: TGTGCCAGTAGCCAAAACCTACTAGTGGAGAGCAACGAGCAGTACTTC
CDR3 protein: CASSQNLLVESNEQYF

V gene: TRBV19
CDR3 length: 14
J gene: TRBJ1-4
D gene: NA
clone size: NA
CDR3 DNA: TGTGCCAGTAGTACCCCGGGTGGTTTTGAAAAACTGTTTTTT
CDR3 protein: CASSTPGGFEKLFF

V gene: TRBV30
CDR3 length: 11
J gene: TRBJ2-3
D gene: NA
clone size: NA
CDR3 DNA: TGTGCCTGGAGTGAACAGGGTACGCAGTATTTT
CDR3 protein: CAWSEQGTQYF

V gene: TRBV5-1
CDR3 length: 14
J gene: TRBJ2-1
D gene: NA
clone size: NA
CDR3 DNA: TGCGCCAGCAGCTTGGGGGGAGACTACAATGAGCAGTTCTTC
CDR3 protein: CASSLGGDYNEQFF

V gene: TRBV3-1/TRBV3-2
CDR3 length: 14
J gene: TRBJ1-2
D gene: TRBD1
clone size: NA
CDR3 DNA: TGTGCCAGCAGCCAATTACAGGGGGCGGATGGCTACACCTTC
CDR3 protein: CASSQLQGADGYTF

V gene: TRBV18
CDR3 length: 13
J gene: TRBJ2-7
D gene: TRBD2
clone size: NA
CDR3 DNA: TGTGCCAGCTCGCCAGGGACTAGCGGGTCCAACCGTTTC
CDR3 protein: CASSPGTSGSNRF

V gene: TRBV5-1
CDR3 length: 15
J gene: TRBJ1-5
D gene: TRBD1
clone size: NA
CDR3 DNA: TGCGCCAGCAGCTTGTCTACAGGGGGCAATCAGCCCCAGCATTTT
CDR3 protein: CASSLSTGGNQPQHF

V gene: TRBV2
CDR3 length: 14
J gene: TRBJ2-3
D gene: NA
clone size: NA
CDR3 DNA: TGTGCCAGCAGTGGGACTCCCGAACCTAATACGCAGTATTTT
CDR3 protein: CASSGTPEPNTQYF

V gene: TRBV19
CDR3 length: 13
J gene: TRBJ1-4
D gene: NA
clone size: NA
CDR3 DNA: TGTGCCAGTGGGGCGGTGCTAGGTGAAAAACTGTTTTTT
CDR3 protein: CASGAVLGEKLFF

V gene: TRBV5-1
CDR3 length: 14
J gene: TRBJ2-2
D gene: NA
clone size: NA
CDR3 DNA: TGCGCCAGCAGCCCGGGGGTGGGAACCGGGGAGCTGTTTTTT
CDR3 protein: CASSPGVGTGELFF

V gene: TRBV5-4
CDR3 length: 16
J gene: TRBJ1-4
D gene: NA
clone size: NA
CDR3 DNA: TGTGCCAGCAGCGCAGGAACCGGGACTTCTAATGAAAAACTGTTTTTT
CDR3 protein: CASSAGTGTSNEKLFF

V gene: TRBV5-6
CDR3 length: 14
J gene: TRBJ2-5
D gene: NA
clone size: NA
CDR3 DNA: TGTGCCAGCAGGCGTACTAGCTCTCGGGAGACCCAGTACTTC
CDR3 protein: CASRRTSSRETQYF

V gene: TRBV21-1
CDR3 length: 18
J gene: TRBJ2-6
D gene: NA
clone size: NA
CDR3 DNA: TGTGCCAGCAGCAAACGCAGCAGCGAGTCCTCTGGGGCCAACGTCCTGACTTTC
CDR3 protein: CASSKRSSESSGANVLTF